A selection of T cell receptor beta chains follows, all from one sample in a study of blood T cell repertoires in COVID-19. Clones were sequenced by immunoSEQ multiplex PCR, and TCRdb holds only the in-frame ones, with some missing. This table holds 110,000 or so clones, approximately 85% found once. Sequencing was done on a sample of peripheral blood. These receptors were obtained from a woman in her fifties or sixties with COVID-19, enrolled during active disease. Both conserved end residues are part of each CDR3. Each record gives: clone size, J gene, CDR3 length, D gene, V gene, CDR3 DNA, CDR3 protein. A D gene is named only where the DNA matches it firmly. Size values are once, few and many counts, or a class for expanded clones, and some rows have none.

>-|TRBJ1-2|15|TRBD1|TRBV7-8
TGTGCCAGCAGCTTCCGGACAGGGAGGGACTATGGCTACACCTTC
CASSFRTGRDYGYTF
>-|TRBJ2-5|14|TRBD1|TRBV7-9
TGTGCCAGCAGCCTCGGGACAGACCAAGAGACCCAGTACTTC
CASSLGTDQETQYF
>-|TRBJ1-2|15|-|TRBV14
TGTGCCAGCAGCCAAGTAGCCAGTGCTAACTATGGCTACACCTTC
CASSQVASANYGYTF
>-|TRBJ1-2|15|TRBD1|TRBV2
TGTGCCAGCACCCCGGACAGGGCATGGGGCTATGGCTACACCTTC
CASTPDRAWGYGYTF
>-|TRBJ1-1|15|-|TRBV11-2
TGTGCCAGCAGCTTAGTGGTGGGCCCGAACACTGAAGCTTTCTTT
CASSLVVGPNTEAFF
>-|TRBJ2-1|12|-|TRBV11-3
TGTGCCAGCAGCCCCTCAGGGATTGAGCAGTTCTTC
CASSPSGIEQFF
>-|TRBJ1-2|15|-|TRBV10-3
TGTGCCATCACCGAAGGAAGAGGACACATTTATGGCTACACCTTC
CAITEGRGHIYGYTF
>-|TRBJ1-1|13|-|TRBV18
TGTGCCAGCTCAGTCGATGCGGGGAGTATAGCTTTCTTT
CASSVDAGSIAFF
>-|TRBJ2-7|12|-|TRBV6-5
TGTGCCACCGCAAAGGCGGGGCGCGAGCAGTACTTC
CATAKAGREQYF
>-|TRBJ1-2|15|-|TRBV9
TGTGCCAGCAGCGTAGGTTTTAAGGGGCAGTATGGCTACACCTTC
CASSVGFKGQYGYTF
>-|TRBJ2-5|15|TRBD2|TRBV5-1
TGCGCCAGCAGCTCGGCGCCGGGGCCGGGGGGGACCCAGTACTTC
CASSSAPGPGGTQYF
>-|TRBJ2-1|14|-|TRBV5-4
TGTGCCAGCAGCCCCGACCCCGAAAGCGATGAGCAGTTCTTC
CASSPDPESDEQFF
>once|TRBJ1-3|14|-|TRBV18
TGTGCCAGCTCACCCGGGGAGGGCAGAAACACCATATATTTT
CASSPGEGRNTIYF
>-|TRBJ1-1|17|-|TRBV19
TGTGCCAGTAGTATCATTAGACCGGACAGATCAAACACTGAAGCTTTCTTT
CASSIIRPDRSNTEAFF
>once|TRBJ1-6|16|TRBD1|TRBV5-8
TGTGCCAGCAGCTACCGGGACAGGGGATTATATTCACCCCTCCACTTT
CASSYRDRGLYSPLHF
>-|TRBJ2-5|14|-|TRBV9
TGTGCCAGCAGCGTAGGGCCTGTCCAAGAGACCCAGTACTTC
CASSVGPVQETQYF
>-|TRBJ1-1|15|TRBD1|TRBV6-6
TGTGCCAGCAGTCCTGGACAGGGAATGAACACTGAAGCTTTCTTT
CASSPGQGMNTEAFF
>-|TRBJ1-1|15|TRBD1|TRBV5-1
TGCGCCAGCAGCTCTCAAGGAGCAGGGGGCACTGAAGCTTTCTTT
CASSSQGAGGTEAFF
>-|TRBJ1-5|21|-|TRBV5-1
TGCGCCAGCAGCTTGTCCCACCCCCGTCGGACAGAAACCCTCCCGCGACAGCCCCAGCATTTT
CASSLSHPRRTETLPRQPQHF
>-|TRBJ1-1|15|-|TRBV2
TGTGCCAGCAGTGAATCCCGACAGCAGAACACTGAAGCTTTCTTT
CASSESRQQNTEAFF
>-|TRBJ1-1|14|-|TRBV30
TGTGCCTGGAGCACGAGGGGGTCGGACTCTGAAGCTTTCTTT
CAWSTRGSDSEAFF
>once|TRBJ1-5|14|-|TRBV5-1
TGCGCCAGCAGCTTGGAGGGAGACAATCAGCCCCAGCATTTT
CASSLEGDNQPQHF
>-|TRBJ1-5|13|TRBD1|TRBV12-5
TGTGCTAGTGGGACAGGGGGCTCTAAGCCCCAGCATTTT
CASGTGGSKPQHF
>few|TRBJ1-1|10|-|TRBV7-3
TGTGCCAGCAGCCCTTGGGGACAACCATTT
CASSPWGQPF
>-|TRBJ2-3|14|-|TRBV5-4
TGTGCCAGCAGCTCGCCTGACAACACAGATACGCAGTATTTT
CASSSPDNTDTQYF
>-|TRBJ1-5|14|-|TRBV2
TGTGCCAGCAGTAGACAGGCGAGCAATCAGCCCCAGCATTTT
CASSRQASNQPQHF
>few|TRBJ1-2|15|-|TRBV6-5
TGTGCCAGCAGTCCCCGGACCCCGCGGGACTATGGCTACACCTTC
CASSPRTPRDYGYTF
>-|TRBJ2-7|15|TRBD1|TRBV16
TGTGCCAGCAGCCAAGAGACAGGGGCTGCCTACGAGCAGTACTTC
CASSQETGAAYEQYF